This T cell receptor (beta chain) appears in the sequencing data of a study of glioma-infiltrating T cells. In the case of this clonotype: A clone one base away is much larger, so this may be a read error.

TCR alpha and beta CDR3 regions were amplified from RNA using iRepertoire nested multiplex PCR. TCRdb analysed the multiplex PCR reads with MiXCR anew, one entry per CDR3 protein. The sample has 170,000 or so distinct CDR3 sequences, roughly two fifths seen once. The sequenced material came from glioma tissue, nonneoplastic brain tissue, or PBMCs (not recorded which). This TCR was recovered from a human donor with low-grade glioma or glioblastoma, undergoing nonglioma brain surgery, or in good health (not recorded which).

CDR3 nucleotides: TGTGCCAGCAGTTTAGCGGGAACCCAGTATGGAAACACCATATATTTT. Translating gives CASSLAGTQYGNTIYF. The rearrangement uses TRBV28 and TRBJ1-3; no clear D. This CDR3 has 16 amino acids. Trimming pared 2 bases from V and 3 bases from J, leaving 14 bases between. Germline V CDR1 and CDR2: MDHEN, SYDVKM.